The rows below give T cell receptor beta chains drawn from one sample of a study of CD8+CD57+ T cells in acquired aplastic anemia. TCRdb re-called the reads through MiXCR, storing one row per CDR3 protein. Altogether 150,000 to 170,000 distinct CDR3 sequences are present, over 50% being singletons, with the ten largest covering 10% to 15%. Sequenced input: sorted CD4+, CD8+, or CD8+CD57+ T cells (not recorded which) from PBMCs. The receptors derive from a human donor with aplastic anemia. The CDR3 runs from the conserved cysteine through the conserved F or W. A D gene is named only where the DNA matches it firmly.

D: NA
V: TRBV4-2
CDR3: CAGSPRTGYSSQPQHF

D: NA
V: TRBV10-3
CDR3: CATAPDQEDEQFF

D: TRBD1
V: TRBV4-3
CDR3: CASSHYRGSTEAFF

D: NA
V: TRBV25-1
CDR3: CASSAKIIPGYEQYF

D: TRBD1
V: TRBV2
CDR3: CATSASGRGQGYTF

D: NA
V: TRBV7-9
CDR3: CASSKYHTNVLTF

D: TRBD1
V: TRBV5-6
CDR3: CASSLRKGQGWGDMNTEAFF

D: TRBD2
V: TRBV5-1
CDR3: CASSPRTSGGADEQYF

D: TRBD1
V: TRBV7-8
CDR3: CASSLIRQGVYEQYF

D: NA
V: TRBV10-3
CDR3: CAITRALGNTGELFF

D: NA
V: TRBV24-1
CDR3: CATSDLSQPAVDQPQHF

D: NA
V: TRBV11-2
CDR3: CASSLGWGPPNGEQFF